These T cell receptor beta chains were read from a single sample in a study of blood T cell repertoires in COVID-19. Data came from immunoSEQ multiplex PCR; TCRdb stores just in-frame clones and leaves some out. The table includes 200,000 to 250,000 clones, about 85% detected once. The material sequenced was PBMCs or T cells enriched from blood (not recorded which). The receptors here all came from a man younger than 45 who had recovered from COVID-19. The CDR3 runs from the conserved cysteine through the conserved F or W. A D gene is named only where the DNA matches it firmly. Clone size, where shown, is once, few, many, or a class for clones that have expanded.

size,D,J,V,CDR3,DNA
.,TRBD1,TRBJ2-3,TRBV19,CASKATVQGGLDTQYF,TGTGCCAGTAAAGCAACGGTACAGGGGGGCCTGGATACGCAGTATTTT
.,.,TRBJ2-1,TRBV24-1,CATSLYNEQFF,TGTGCCACCAGCCTCTACAATGAGCAGTTCTTC
few,TRBD2,TRBJ2-1,TRBV10-1,CASSESIGGNEQFF,TGCGCCAGCAGTGAGTCGATCGGGGGGAATGAGCAGTTCTTC
.,.,TRBJ2-1,TRBV9,CASSVGYPGTYSYNEQFF,TGTGCCAGCAGCGTAGGCTACCCCGGGACATATTCCTACAATGAGCAGTTCTTC
once,.,TRBJ1-6,TRBV27,CASCRPSSYNSPLHF,TGTGCCAGCTGCCGCCCCAGCTCCTATAATTCACCCCTCCACTTT
.,TRBD1,TRBJ2-1,TRBV4-1,CASSLQGVQFF,TGCGCCAGCAGCCTACAGGGGGTGCAGTTCTTC
.,.,TRBJ2-2,TRBV6-5,CASLRGRGTGELFF,TGTGCCAGCCTCCGGGGGAGGGGGACCGGGGAGCTGTTTTTT
once,.,TRBJ2-1,TRBV5-1,CASSPTATENNEQFF,TGCGCCAGCAGCCCGACCGCGACAGAGAACAATGAGCAGTTCTTC
.,.,TRBJ1-2,TRBV4-1,CASSLSPDNYGYTF,TGCGCCAGCAGCCTGTCGCCAGATAACTATGGCTACACCTTC
.,TRBD1,TRBJ2-4,TRBV5-8,CASSLEGTAKNIQYF,TGTGCCAGCAGCTTGGAAGGGACAGCTAAAAACATTCAGTACTTC
.,.,TRBJ2-1,TRBV27,CASSRQGSEQFF,TGTGCCAGCAGTCGCCAGGGGAGTGAGCAGTTCTTC
.,TRBD1,TRBJ2-1,TRBV29-1,CSVEPWTGGPYNEQFF,TGCAGCGTTGAACCATGGACAGGGGGACCCTACAATGAGCAGTTCTTC
.,TRBD1,TRBJ2-7,TRBV9,CASSPGTGTYEQYF,TGTGCCAGCAGTCCCGGGACAGGGACCTACGAGCAGTACTTC
.,.,TRBJ2-1,TRBV5-8,CASSLAGYGEQFF,TGTGCCAGCAGCTTGGCCGGGTACGGTGAGCAGTTCTTC
.,TRBD2,TRBJ2-5,TRBV11-2,CASSSLAGETQYF,TGTGCCAGCAGTTCCCTAGCGGGAGAGACCCAGTACTTC
once,.,TRBJ2-2,TRBV11-3,CASSLDQGGTFRTGELFF,TGTGCCAGCAGCTTAGATCAGGGCGGGACGTTCCGAACCGGGGAGCTGTTTTTT
.,.,TRBJ2-7,TRBV20-1,CSANDWANSYEQYF,TGCAGTGCTAATGACTGGGCTAACTCCTACGAGCAGTACTTC
.,.,TRBJ2-3,TRBV9,CASSVATDTQYF,TGTGCCAGCAGCGTAGCAACAGATACGCAGTATTTT
.,.,TRBJ2-1,TRBV6-5,CASSYGYIGGNEQFF,TGTGCCAGCAGTTACGGGTATATAGGAGGCAATGAGCAGTTCTTC
.,.,TRBJ2-3,TRBV24-1,CATSDYDEATNTQYF,TGTGCCACCAGTGACTATGACGAGGCCACGAATACGCAGTATTTT
.,.,TRBJ1-4,TRBV30,CAWSSQVGEKLFF,TGTGCCTGGAGTTCCCAGGTTGGTGAAAAACTGTTTTTT
.,TRBD2,TRBJ2-1,TRBV2,CASSEVLAGGGEQFF,TGTGCCAGCAGTGAAGTGCTAGCGGGAGGAGGTGAGCAGTTCTTC
.,TRBD1,TRBJ1-2,TRBV23-1,CASSQWDREGYTF,TGCGCCAGCAGTCAATGGGACAGGGAAGGCTACACCTTC
.,TRBD2,TRBJ2-1,TRBV12-5,CASGSRLADPTYNEQFF,TGTGCTAGTGGCTCGAGACTAGCGGACCCGACCTACAATGAGCAGTTCTTC
.,.,TRBJ1-2,TRBV2,CASRPPGRVGGYTF,TGTGCCAGCAGACCCCCGGGCAGGGTGGGCGGCTACACCTTC
.,TRBD1,TRBJ1-1,TRBV19,CASSIGTGNTEAFF,TGTGCCAGTAGTATAGGGACAGGGAACACTGAAGCTTTCTTT
.,.,TRBJ1-2,TRBV29-1,CSVDWQNYGYTF,TGCAGCGTTGACTGGCAGAACTATGGCTACACCTTC
.,TRBD1,TRBJ2-7,TRBV18,CASSASAGGTYEQYF,TGTGCCAGCTCAGCCTCGGCAGGGGGAACCTACGAGCAGTACTTC
once,TRBD1,TRBJ1-6,TRBV5-1,CASSLGQGRSPLHF,TGCGCCAGCAGCTTGGGACAGGGCCGATCACCCCTCCACTTT
.,TRBD2,TRBJ2-3,TRBV27,CASSPLGSGRAESTDTQYF,TGTGCCAGCAGCCCCCTGGGTAGCGGGAGGGCCGAGAGCACAGATACGCAGTATTTT
.,.,TRBJ2-3,TRBV7-9,CASSSPTSTDTQYF,TGTGCCAGCAGCTCCCCCACTAGCACAGATACGCAGTATTTT
.,TRBD1,TRBJ1-1,TRBV24-1,CATSDHDRGPRNTEAFF,TGTGCCACCAGTGATCACGACAGGGGGCCAAGGAACACTGAAGCTTTCTTT
few,TRBD2,TRBJ2-1,TRBV7-2,CASSLSGRASDEQFF,TGTGCCAGCAGCCTTAGCGGGAGGGCCTCGGATGAGCAGTTCTTC
.,.,TRBJ2-7,TRBV30,CAWAGRPPGEQYF,TGTGCCTGGGCGGGAAGGCCCCCCGGGGAGCAGTACTTC
.,.,TRBJ2-1,TRBV7-6,CASSLNSGYNEQFF,TGTGCCAGCAGCTTAAATAGCGGTTACAATGAGCAGTTCTTC
once,TRBD1,TRBJ1-2,TRBV5-4,CASSRIYDRASGYTF,TGTGCCAGCAGCCGAATTTACGACAGGGCTAGTGGCTACACCTTC